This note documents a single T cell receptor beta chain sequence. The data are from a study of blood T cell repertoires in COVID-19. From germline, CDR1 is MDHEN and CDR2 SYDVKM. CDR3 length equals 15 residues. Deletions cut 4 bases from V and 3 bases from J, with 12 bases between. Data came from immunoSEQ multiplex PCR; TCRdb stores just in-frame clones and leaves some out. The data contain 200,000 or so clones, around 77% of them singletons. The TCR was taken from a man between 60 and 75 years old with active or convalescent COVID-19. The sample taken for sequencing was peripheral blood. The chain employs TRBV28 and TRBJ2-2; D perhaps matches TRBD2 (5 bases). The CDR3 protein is CASSSPGRYTGELFF. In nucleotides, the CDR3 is TGTGCCAGCAGTTCTCCGGGAAGGTACACCGGGGAGCTGTTTTTT.